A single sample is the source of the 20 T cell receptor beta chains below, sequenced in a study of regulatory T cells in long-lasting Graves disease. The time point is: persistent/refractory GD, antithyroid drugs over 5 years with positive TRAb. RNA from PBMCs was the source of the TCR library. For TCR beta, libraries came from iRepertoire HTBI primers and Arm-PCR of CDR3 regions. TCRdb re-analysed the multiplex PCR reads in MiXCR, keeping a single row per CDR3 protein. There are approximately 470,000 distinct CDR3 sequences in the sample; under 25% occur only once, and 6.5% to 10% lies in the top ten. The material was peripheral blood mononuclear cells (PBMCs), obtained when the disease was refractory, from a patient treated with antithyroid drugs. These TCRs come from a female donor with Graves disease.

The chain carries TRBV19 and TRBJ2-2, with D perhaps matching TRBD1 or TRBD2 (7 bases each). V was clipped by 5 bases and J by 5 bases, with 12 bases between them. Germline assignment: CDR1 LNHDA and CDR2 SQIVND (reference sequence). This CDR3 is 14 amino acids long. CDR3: CASSPQGGTGELFF. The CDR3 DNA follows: TGTGCCAGTAGTCCCCAGGGGGGGACCGGGGAGCTGTTTTTT.

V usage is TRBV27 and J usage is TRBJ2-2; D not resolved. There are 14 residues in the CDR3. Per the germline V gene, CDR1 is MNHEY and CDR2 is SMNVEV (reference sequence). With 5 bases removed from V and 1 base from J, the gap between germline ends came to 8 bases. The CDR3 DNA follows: TGTGCCAGCAGTCACAGCGTGAACACCGGGGAGCTGTTTTTT. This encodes CASSHSVNTGELFF.

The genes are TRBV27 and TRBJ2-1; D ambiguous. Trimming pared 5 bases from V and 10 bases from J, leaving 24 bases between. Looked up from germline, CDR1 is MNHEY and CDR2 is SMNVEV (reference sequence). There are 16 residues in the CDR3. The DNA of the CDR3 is TGTGCCAGCAGTCTGGGCGGCGGAGATTGGGTTTGGGAGCAGTTCTTC. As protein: CASSLGGGDWVWEQFF.

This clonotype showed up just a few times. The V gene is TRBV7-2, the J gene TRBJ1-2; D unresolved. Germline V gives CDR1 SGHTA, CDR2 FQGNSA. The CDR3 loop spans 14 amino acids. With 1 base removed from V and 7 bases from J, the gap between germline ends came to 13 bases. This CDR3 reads CASSLDIFSGGYTF. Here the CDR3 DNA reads TGTGCCAGCAGCTTAGACATTTTTTCTGGTGGCTACACCTTC.

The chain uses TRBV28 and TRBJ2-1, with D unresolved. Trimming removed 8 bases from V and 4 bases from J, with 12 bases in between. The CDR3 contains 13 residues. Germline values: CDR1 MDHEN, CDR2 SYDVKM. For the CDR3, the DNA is TGTGCCAGCGATAACGACGATTACAATGAGCAGTTCTTC. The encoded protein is CASDNDDYNEQFF.

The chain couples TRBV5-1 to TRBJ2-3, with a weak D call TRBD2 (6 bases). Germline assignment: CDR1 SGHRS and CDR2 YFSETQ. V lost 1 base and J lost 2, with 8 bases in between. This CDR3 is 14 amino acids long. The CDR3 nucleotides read TGCGCCAGCAGCTTGAGGAGGGCCACAGATACGCAGTATTTT. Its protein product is CASSLRRATDTQYF.

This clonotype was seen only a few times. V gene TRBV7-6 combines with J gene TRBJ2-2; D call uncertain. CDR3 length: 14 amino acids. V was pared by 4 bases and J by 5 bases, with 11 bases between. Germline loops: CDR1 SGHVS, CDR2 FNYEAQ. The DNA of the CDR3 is TGTGCCAGCAGCTCAACGAGCCTAACCGGGGAGCTGTTTTTT. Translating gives CASSSTSLTGELFF.

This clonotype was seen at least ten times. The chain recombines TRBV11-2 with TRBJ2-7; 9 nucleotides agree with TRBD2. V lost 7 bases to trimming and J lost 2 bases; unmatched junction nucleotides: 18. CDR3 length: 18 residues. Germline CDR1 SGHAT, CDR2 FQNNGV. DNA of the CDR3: TGTGCCAGCACCGAACCGACTAGCGGACACCGAATTCCCTACGAGCAGTACTTC. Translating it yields CASTEPTSGHRIPYEQYF.

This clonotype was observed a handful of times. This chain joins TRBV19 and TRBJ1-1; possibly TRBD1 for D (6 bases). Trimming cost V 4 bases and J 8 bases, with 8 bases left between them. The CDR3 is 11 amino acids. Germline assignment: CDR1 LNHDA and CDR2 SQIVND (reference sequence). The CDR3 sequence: CASSNGQEAFF. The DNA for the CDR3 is TGTGCCAGTAGTAACGGACAGGAAGCTTTCTTT.

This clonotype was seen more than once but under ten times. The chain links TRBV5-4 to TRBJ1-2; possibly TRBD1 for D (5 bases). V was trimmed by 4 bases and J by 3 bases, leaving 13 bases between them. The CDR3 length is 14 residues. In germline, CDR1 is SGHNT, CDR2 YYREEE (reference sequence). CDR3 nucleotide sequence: TGTGCCAGCAGCCTTGGGGGACCGGACTATGGCTACACCTTC. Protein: CASSLGGPDYGYTF.

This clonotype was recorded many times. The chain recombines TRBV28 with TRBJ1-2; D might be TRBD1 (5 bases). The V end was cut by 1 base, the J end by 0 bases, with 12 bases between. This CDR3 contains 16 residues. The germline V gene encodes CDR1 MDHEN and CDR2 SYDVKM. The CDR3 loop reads CASSLLGAGPNYGYTF. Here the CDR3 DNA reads TGTGCCAGCAGTTTATTAGGGGCAGGCCCTAACTATGGCTACACCTTC.

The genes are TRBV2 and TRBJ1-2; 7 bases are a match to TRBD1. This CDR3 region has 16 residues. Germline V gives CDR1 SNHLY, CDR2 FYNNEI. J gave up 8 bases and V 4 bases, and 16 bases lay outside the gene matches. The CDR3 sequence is CASSVSRGRSPGGYTF. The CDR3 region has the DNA TGTGCCAGCAGTGTCTCGAGGGGGCGATCCCCCGGGGGCTACACCTTC.

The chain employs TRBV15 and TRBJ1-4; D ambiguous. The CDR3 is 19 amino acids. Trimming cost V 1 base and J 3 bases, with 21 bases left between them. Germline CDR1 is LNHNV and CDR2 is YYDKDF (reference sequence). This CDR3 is CATSRGLLAGSGSNEKLFF. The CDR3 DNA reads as TGTGCCACCAGCAGAGGACTTTTGGCGGGTTCTGGATCTAATGAAAAACTGTTTTTT.

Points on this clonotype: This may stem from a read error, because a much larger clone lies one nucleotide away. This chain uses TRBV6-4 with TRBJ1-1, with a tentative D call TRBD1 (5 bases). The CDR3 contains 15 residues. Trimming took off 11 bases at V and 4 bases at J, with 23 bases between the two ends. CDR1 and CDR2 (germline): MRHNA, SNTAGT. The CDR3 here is CAALTVGPAGTEAFF. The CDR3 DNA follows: TGTGCCGCTTTGACAGTAGGCCCGGCGGGCACTGAAGCTTTCTTT.

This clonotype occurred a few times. The CDR3 DNA sequence: TGTGCCTGGAGTCCGGGAGGAAACAATGAGCAGTTCTTC. Amino acids: CAWSPGGNNEQFF. The V and J genes are TRBV30 and TRBJ2-1; the match to TRBD2 covers 7 bases. The trim removed 2 bases at V and 5 bases at J, leaving 3 bases unmatched. This CDR3 region has 13 residues. The germline V gene has CDR1 GTSNPN and CDR2 SVGIG (reference sequence).

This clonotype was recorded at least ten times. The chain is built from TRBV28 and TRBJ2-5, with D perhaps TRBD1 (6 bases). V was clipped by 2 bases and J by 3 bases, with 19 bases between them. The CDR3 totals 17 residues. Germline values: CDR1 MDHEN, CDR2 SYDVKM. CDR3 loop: CASSLALVGATKETQYF. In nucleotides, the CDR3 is TGTGCCAGCAGTTTAGCGTTAGTGGGGGCGACTAAAGAGACCCAGTACTTC.

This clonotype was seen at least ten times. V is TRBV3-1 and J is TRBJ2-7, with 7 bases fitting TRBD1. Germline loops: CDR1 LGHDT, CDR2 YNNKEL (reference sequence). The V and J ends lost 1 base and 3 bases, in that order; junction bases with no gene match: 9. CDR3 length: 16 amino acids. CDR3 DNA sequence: TGTGCCAGCAGCCAAGGGGCAGGGACAGTTGGCTACGAGCAGTACTTC. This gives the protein CASSQGAGTVGYEQYF.

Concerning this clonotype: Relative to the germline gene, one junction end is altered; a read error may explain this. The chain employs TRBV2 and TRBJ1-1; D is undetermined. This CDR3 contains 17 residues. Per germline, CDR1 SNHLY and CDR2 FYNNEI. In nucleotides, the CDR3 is TGTGCCAGCAGCGTCCCCAGGAGGCAGGCATGGAACACTGACGCTTTCTTT. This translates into CASSVPRRQAWNTDAFF. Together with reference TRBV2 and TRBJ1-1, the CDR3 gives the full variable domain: EPEVTQTPSHQVTQMGQEVILRCVPISNHLYFYWYRQILGQKVEFLVSFYNNEISEKSEIFDDQFSVERPDGSNFTLKIRSTKLEDSAMYFCASSVPRRQAWNTDAFFGQGTRLTVV.

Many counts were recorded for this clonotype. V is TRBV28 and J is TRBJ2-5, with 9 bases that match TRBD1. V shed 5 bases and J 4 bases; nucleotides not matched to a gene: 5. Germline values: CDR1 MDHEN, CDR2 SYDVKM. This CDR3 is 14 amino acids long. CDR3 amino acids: CASSTTGGPETQYF. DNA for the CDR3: TGTGCCAGCAGTACAACAGGGGGCCCAGAGACCCAGTACTTC.

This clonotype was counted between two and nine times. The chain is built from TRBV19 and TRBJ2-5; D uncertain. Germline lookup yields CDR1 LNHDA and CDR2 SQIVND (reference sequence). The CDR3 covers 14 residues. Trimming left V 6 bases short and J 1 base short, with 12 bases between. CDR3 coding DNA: TGTGCCAGTAGCGCCCGTGCCAGCCAAGAGACCCAGTACTTC. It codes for CASSARASQETQYF.